The clone carrying this T cell receptor beta chain occurred once. The antigen is undetermined. The source of the sample is a study of early stage breast cancer tumors. Background on the study: Of fewer than 20 invasive breast tumors, about a dozen were hormone receptor-positive, HER2-negative. Among some 12 ER+/PR+/HER2- tumors, eight were ductal, four lobular.

Sequencing used immunoSEQ multiplex PCR; TCRdb keeps in-frame clones, though not all of them. This table has over 25,000 clones, about 80% appearing once. Findings and limits, study-wide: Tumors had roughly 2.5-fold higher T cell density than normal breast. Bulk DNA sequencing of unsorted cells missed chain pairing and markers.

The sequenced sample consisted of blood. The TCR was taken from a person between 55 and 69 years old with breast cancer.

CDR3 coding DNA: TGTGCCAGCAGCTCCGAGACAGGGTCCGGGGAGCTGTTTTTT. Its translation: CASSSETGSGELFF. V gene TRBV5-4 combines with J gene TRBJ2-2, with 7 bases fitting TRBD1. Trimming removed 3 bases from V and 6 bases from J; junction bases left unmatched: 5. The CDR3 covers 14 residues. The germline CDR1 and CDR2 sequences are SGHNT and YYREEE (reference sequence).